This T cell receptor (beta chain) came from a study of regulatory T cells in long-lasting Graves disease. Arm-PCR with iRepertoire HTBI primers amplified the CDR3 regions for these TCR beta libraries. TCRdb re-derived calls from the multiplex PCR reads in MiXCR, one entry per CDR3 protein. Of around 500,000 distinct CDR3 sequences in the sample, less than 15% were seen once. V was pared by 4 bases and J by 4 bases, with 6 bases of the junction left unmatched. From germline, CDR1 is SGHDT and CDR2 YYEEEE. The CDR3 has 16 residues. Study results and limitations: Persistent disease preferred TRBV28, TRBJ1-2 and TRBJ2-5.

Time point meaning: newly diagnosed GD, antithyroid drugs for less than 3 months. PBMC-derived RNA was used for the TCR library. Notes on this clonotype: Its antigen is unknown.

Separately, the same data were catalogued under a study of T cells in Graves' hyperthyroidism and ophthalmopathy.

The genes are TRBV5-6 and TRBJ2-7, with 15 bases matching TRBD2. Sequencing used peripheral blood mononuclear cells (PBMCs), obtained at new diagnosis, from a patient treated with antithyroid drugs. This TCR was sampled from a man aged 30 to 45 with Graves disease. The CDR3 region is CASSPEGLAGGYEQYF. CDR3 nucleotide sequence: TGTGCCAGCAGCCCTGAGGGACTAGCGGGAGGATACGAGCAGTACTTC.